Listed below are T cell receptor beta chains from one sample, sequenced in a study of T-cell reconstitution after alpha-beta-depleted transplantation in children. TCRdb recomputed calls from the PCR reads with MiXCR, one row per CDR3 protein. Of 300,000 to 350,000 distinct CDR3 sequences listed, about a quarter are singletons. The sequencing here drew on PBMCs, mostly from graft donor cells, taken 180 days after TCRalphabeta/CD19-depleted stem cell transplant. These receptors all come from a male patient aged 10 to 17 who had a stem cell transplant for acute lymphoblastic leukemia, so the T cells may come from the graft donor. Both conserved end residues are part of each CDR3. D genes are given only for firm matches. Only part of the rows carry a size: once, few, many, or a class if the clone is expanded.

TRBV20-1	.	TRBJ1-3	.	TGCAGTGCCCCGACAACTCCCGGAAACACCATATATTTT	CSAPTTPGNTIYF
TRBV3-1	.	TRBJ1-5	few	TGTGCCAGCAGCCAAGGGTGGCAGGTGTACAATCAGCCCCAGCATTTT	CASSQGWQVYNQPQHF
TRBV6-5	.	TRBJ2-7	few	TGTGCCAGCAGTTACTCGACGGTTAGCTCCTACGAGCAGTACTTC	CASSYSTVSSYEQYF
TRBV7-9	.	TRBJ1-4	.	TGTGCCAGCAGCCGCGGACAGTCCGAAAAACTGTTTTTT	CASSRGQSEKLFF
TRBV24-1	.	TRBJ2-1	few	TGTGCCACCAGTGATTTCGGGAATGAGCAGTTCTTC	CATSDFGNEQFF
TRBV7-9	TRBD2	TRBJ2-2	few	TGTGCCAGCATCCCCAGACTAGCGTATAACACCGGGGAGCTGTTTTTT	CASIPRLAYNTGELFF
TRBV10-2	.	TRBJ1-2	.	TGCGCCAGCAGTGAAGGGGGGATCTATGGCTACACCTTC	CASSEGGIYGYTF
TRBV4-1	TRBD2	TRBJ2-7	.	TGCGCCAGCAGCCAAAATCCGGGACTAGCGATCTACGAGCAGTACTTC	CASSQNPGLAIYEQYF
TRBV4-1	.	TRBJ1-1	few	TGCGCCAGCAGCCAAGAAACGGCCACAGGGGCTTTCTTT	CASSQETATGAFF
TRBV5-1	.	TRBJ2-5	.	TGCGCCAGCAGCTTGGAATCGGGACCTATAACGGGGAGGGAGACCCAGTACTTC	CASSLESGPITGRETQYF
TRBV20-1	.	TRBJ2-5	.	TGCAGTGCTAGAGGGGCAGGGAAAGAGACCCAGTACTTC	CSARGAGKETQYF
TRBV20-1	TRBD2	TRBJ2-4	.	TGCAGTGCTAGGGAAGGCGGGGGGGTAGTAGCCAAAAACATTCAGTACTTC	CSAREGGGVVAKNIQYF
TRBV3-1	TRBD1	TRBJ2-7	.	TGTGCCAGCAGCCAAGGGCTAACCCGGGACAGGGGGCAGGAACGGCCCTACGAGCAGTACTTC	CASSQGLTRDRGQERPYEQYF
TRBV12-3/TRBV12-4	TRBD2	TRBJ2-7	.	TGTGCCAGCAGTCCCCCCTGGGGTAGCGGGAGGAACGAGCAGTACTTC	CASSPPWGSGRNEQYF
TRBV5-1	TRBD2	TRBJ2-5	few	TGCGCCAGCAGCGATCCCGGGACTAGCGGGCCCCTAGAGACCCAGTACTTC	CASSDPGTSGPLETQYF
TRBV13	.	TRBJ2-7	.	TGTGCCAGCAGCTTACTACCAACCACGTACGAGCAGTACTTC	CASSLLPTTYEQYF
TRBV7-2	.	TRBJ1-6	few	TGTGCCAGCAGCTTAAGTGCCGGAAAGGTTTCACCCCTCCACTTT	CASSLSAGKVSPLHF
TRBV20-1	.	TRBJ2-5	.	TGCAGTGCAAGGGGGGACTGGCGGGAGCAGGAGACCCAGTACTTC	CSARGDWREQETQYF
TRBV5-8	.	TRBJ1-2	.	TGTGCCAGCAGCTTGTCGGGGGGCCCCGACTATGGCTACACCTTC	CASSLSGGPDYGYTF
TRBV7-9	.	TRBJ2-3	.	TGTGCCAGCAGCTCCAGGACGGTTTCTAGCACAGATACGCAGTATTTT	CASSSRTVSSTDTQYF
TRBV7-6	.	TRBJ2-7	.	TGTGCCAGCAGCTTGTTGGACAGTTCCTACGAGCAGTACTTC	CASSLLDSSYEQYF
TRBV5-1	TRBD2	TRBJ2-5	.	TGCGCCAGCAGCCGGACTAGTCGGCCTCAGACCCAGTACTTC	CASSRTSRPQTQYF
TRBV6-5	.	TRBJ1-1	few	TGTGCCAGCAGTTGGACGGAGATGAACACTGAAGCTTTCTTT	CASSWTEMNTEAFF
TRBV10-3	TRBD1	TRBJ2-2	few	TGTGCCATCAGTGAGGCCCCGATTACAGGGGGTGTCGGGGAGCTGTTTTTT	CAISEAPITGGVGELFF
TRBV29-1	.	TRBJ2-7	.	TGCAGCGTTGTTAAGTCCAGGGGCGAGCAGTACTTC	CSVVKSRGEQYF
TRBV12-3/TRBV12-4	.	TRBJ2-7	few	TGTGCCAGCAGTCCCCCCGACACCTTCGAGCAGTACTTC	CASSPPDTFEQYF